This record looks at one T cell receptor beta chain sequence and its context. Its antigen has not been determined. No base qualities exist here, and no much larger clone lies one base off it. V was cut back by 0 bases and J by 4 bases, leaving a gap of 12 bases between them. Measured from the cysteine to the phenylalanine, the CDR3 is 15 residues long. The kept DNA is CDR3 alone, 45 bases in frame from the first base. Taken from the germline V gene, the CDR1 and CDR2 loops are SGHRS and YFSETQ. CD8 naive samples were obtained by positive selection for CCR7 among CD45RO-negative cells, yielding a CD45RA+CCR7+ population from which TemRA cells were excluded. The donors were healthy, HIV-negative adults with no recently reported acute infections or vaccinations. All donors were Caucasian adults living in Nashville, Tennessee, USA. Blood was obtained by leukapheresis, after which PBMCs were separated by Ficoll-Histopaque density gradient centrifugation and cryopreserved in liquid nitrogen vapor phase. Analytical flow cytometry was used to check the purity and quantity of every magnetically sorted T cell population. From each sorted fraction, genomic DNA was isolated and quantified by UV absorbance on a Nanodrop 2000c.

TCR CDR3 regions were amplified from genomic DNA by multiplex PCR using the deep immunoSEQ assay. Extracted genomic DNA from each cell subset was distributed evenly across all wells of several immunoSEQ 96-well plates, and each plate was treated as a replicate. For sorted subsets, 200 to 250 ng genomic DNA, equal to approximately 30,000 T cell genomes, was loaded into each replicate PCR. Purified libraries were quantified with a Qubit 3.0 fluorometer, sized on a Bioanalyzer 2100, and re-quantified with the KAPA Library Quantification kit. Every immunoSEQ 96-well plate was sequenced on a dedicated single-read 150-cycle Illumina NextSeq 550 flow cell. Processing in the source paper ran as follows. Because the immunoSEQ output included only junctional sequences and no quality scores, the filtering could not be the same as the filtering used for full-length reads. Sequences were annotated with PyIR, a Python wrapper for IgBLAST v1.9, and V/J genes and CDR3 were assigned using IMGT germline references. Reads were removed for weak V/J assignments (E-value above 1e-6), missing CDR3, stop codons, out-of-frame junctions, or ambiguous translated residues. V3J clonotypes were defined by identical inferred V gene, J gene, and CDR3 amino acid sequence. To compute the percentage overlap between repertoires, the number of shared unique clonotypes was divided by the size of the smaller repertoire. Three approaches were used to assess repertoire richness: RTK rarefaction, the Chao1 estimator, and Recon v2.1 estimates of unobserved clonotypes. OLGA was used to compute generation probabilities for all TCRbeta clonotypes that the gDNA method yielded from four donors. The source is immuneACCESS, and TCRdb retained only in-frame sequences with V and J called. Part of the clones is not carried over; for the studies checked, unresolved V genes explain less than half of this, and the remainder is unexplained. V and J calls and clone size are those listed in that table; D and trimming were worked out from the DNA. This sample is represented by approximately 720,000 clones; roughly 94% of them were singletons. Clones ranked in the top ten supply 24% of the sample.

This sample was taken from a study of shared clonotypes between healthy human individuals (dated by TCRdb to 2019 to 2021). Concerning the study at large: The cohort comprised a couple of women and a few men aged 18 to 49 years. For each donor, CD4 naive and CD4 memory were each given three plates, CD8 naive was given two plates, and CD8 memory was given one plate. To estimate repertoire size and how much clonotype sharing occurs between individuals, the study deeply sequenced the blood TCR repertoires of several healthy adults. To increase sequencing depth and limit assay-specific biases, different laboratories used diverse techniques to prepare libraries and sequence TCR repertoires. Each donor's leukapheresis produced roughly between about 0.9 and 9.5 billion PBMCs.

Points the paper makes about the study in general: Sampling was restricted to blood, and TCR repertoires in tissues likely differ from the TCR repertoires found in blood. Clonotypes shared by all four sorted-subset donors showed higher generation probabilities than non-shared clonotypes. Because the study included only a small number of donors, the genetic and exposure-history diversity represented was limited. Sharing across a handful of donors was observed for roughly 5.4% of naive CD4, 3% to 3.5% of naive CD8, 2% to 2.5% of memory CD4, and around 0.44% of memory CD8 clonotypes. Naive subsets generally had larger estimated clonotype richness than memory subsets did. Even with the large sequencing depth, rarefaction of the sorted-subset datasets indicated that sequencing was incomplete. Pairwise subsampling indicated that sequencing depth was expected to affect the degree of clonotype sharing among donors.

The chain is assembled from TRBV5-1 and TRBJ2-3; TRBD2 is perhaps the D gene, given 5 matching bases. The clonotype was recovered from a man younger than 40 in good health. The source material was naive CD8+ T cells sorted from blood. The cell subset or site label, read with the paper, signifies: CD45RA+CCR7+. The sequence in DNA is TGCGCCAGCAGCTTGGAGGGAGTAAACCCAGATACGCAGTATTTT. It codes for CASSLEGVNPDTQYF.